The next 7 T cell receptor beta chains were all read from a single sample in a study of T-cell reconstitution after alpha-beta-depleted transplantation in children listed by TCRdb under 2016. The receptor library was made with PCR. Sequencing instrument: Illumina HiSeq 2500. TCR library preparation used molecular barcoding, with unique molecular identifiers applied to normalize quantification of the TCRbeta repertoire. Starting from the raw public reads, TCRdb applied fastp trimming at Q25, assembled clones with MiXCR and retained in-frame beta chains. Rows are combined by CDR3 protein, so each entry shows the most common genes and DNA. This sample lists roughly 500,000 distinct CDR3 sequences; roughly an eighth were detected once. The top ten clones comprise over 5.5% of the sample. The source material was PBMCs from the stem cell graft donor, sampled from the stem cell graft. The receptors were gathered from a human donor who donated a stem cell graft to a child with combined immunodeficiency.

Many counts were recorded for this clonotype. Written as DNA, the CDR3 is TGCAGTGCTAGAGAGACAGGGGCGGATTGGGACTATAATTCACCCCTCCACTTT. It codes for CSARETGADWDYNSPLHF. The chain employs TRBV20-1 and TRBJ1-6; 8 bases match TRBD1. Germline CDR1 DFQATT, CDR2 SNEGSKA (reference sequence). After removal of 0 bases from V and 3 bases from J, the junction contained 10 bases not matched to a gene. The CDR3 is 18 amino acids.

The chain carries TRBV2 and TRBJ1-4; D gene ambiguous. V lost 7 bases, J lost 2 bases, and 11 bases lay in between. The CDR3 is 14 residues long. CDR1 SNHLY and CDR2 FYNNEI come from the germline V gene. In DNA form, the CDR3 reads TGTGCCAGCAATCGGAGGCAGACTAATGAAAAACTGTTTTTT. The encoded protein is CASNRRQTNEKLFF.

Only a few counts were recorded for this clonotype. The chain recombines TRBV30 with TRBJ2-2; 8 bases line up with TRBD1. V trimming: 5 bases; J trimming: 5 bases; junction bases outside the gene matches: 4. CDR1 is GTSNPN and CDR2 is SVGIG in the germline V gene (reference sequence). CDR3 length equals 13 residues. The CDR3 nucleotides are TGTGCCTGGTCAAGGACAGGGACCGGGGAGCTGTTTTTT. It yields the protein CAWSRTGTGELFF.

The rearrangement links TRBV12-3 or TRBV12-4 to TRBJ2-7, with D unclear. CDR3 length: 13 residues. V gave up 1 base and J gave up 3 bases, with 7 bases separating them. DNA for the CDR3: TGTGCCAGCAGTTTAGACCTGGACTACGAGCAGTACTTC. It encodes CASSLDLDYEQYF.

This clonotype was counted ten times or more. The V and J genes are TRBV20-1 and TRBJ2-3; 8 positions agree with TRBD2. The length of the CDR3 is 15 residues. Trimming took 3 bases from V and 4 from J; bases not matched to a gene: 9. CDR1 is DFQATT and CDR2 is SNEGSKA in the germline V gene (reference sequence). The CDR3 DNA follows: TGCAGTGCTAGCGGGGGGGGTGCTAGCTCAGATACGCAGTATTTT. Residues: CSASGGGASSDTQYF.

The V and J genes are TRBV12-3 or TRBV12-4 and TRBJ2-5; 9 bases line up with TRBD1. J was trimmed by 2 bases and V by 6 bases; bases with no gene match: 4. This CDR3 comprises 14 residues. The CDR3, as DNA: TGTGCCAGCAGCGGACAGGGGTATCAAGAGACCCAGTACTTC. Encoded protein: CASSGQGYQETQYF.

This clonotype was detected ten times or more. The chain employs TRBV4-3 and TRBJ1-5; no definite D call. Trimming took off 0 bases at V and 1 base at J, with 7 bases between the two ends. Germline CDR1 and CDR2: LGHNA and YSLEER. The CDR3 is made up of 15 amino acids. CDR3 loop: CASSQEIGSNQPQHF. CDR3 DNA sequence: TGCGCCAGCAGCCAAGAGATAGGGAGCAATCAGCCCCAGCATTTT.